This T cell receptor beta chain was found in a study of blood T cell repertoires in COVID-19 (dated by TCRdb to 2019 to 2021). Study-level background: Samples from collaborators originated in the United States, Italy and Spain and spanned both the acute and convalescent phases of COVID-19. The samples were drawn from the first 160 participants of the ongoing ImmuneRACE study and from 1,254 subjects provided by 6 global collaborators. Deeply sampled blood TCRbeta repertoires from subjects exposed to, actively infected with, or recovered from COVID-19 were included in the dataset. A de-identified subject ID, COVID-19 status, age in years and sex were almost always included in the sample metadata. The prospective study material was composed of cDNA or gDNA derived from T cells, B-cell-depleted T cells, or PBMCs. HLA class I and class II types, where available, came from metadata supplied by the sample provider rather than from assay-based typing. The repertoires were released in a freely available public database meant as a resource for research on the immune response to SARS-CoV-2.

Overall results and qualifications from the work: The amount of clinical and demographic metadata varied by source and participant and was provided uncurated.

The immunoSEQ Assay, a bias-controlled multiplex PCR, was used to amplify TCRbeta CDR3 regions from genomic DNA. Under the source paper's analysis protocol: The number of nucleated cells in each sample was estimated from the amplification of reference gene primers within the assay. To quantify the absolute abundance of each unique TCRbeta CDR3 rearrangement, sequence reads were collapsed and filtered. For each sample, productive Simpson clonality was calculated by taking the square root of Simpson's diversity index across productive rearrangements. The table was pulled from immuneACCESS by TCRdb, which kept in-frame rearrangements only. Such tables lose some clones; where checked, under half of the loss comes from unresolved V genes, and the rest has no known cause. The V and J calls and clone size are taken from that table; D and trimming were inferred from the DNA. This sample comprises about 88,000 clones, about 90% of them detected only once. The ten top clones hold around 10% of the sample.

Reading from cysteine to phenylalanine, the CDR3 counts 16 amino acids. Solely the CDR3 DNA is kept, with 48 bases framed from the first base. Here V drops 0 bases and J drops 3 bases, and the junction holds 5 bases not matched to any gene. Via the germline V gene, CDR1 is SGHRS and CDR2 YFSETQ. Whole blood was collected in K2EDTA tubes by collaborating institutions according to the institutions' own protocols. For TCRbeta analysis, collaborator samples were shipped as frozen whole blood, as isolated PBMCs, or as DNA extracted from either sample type. Worth noting for this clone: The antigen it binds to is not known. No base quality information exists; no much larger clone differs at one position.

In this chain, TRBV5-1 is recombined with TRBJ2-1, and 8 junction bases match TRBD2. The sequence derives from a man at least 80 years old with acute or convalescent COVID-19. Specimen: peripheral blood. The CDR3 loop reads CASSLAPSGSYNEQFF. The nucleotide sequence reads TGCGCCAGCAGCTTGGCCCCGAGCGGGAGCTACAATGAGCAGTTCTTC.